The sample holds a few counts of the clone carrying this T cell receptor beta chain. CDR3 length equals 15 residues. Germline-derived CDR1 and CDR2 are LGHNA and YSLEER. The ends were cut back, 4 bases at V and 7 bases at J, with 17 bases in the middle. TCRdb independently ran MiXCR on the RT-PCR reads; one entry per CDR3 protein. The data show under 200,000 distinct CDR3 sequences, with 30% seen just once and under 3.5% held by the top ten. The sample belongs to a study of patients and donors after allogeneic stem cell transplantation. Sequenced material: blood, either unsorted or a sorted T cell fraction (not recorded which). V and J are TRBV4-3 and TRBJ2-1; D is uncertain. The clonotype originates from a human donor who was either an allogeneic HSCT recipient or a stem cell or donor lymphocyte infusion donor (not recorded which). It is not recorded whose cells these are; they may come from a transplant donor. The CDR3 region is CASSLSGRWGNEQFF. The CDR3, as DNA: TGCGCCAGCAGCCTCTCCGGCAGGTGGGGAAATGAGCAGTTCTTC.